The clone carrying this TCR beta chain was counted at least ten times. Its antigen remains unidentified. This record comes from a study of T cells in Graves' hyperthyroidism and ophthalmopathy. Overall study: At initial diagnosis, before any treatment had begun, peripheral blood was obtained. Points from the study as a whole: Before onset, ophthalmopathy was predicted by the model a median 6.5 months earlier.

Out of more than 8 ml of fresh peripheral blood came the PBMCs. The germline gives CDR1 SNHLY, CDR2 FYNNEI. Trimming cost V 7 bases and J 0 bases; bases outside gene matches: 1. CDR3 size: 14 residues. Authors of the study amplified TCR beta CDR3 regions from RNA transcripts. The TCR CDR3 first-round RT-PCR relied on the HTBI primer set. MiXCR, applied by TCRdb to the multiplex PCR reads, yields one record per CDR3 protein. Here the sample spans approximately 370,000 distinct CDR3 sequences, about 18% being singletons. This receptor was obtained from a woman aged 30 to 39 with Graves' hyperthyroidism that later progressed to Graves' ophthalmopathy. The sample consisted of blood. The chain joins TRBV2 to TRBJ1-4; 8 nucleotides match TRBD1. The CDR3 reads CASIQGATNEKLFF. As DNA, the CDR3 is TGTGCCAGCATACAGGGGGCAACTAATGAAAAACTGTTTTTT.